A selection of T cell receptor beta chains follows, all from one sample in a study of radiotherapy plus CTLA-4 blockade in lung cancer. This table comes from immunoSEQ multiplex PCR, and its TCRdb copy is limited to in-frame clones, with some not included. The top ten hold about 0.79% of the sample, which has approximately 80,000 clones, under 90% seen once. Sequenced material: peripheral blood, taken from a patient treated with radiotherapy plus ipilimumab. The source of these receptors is a human donor with non-small cell lung cancer who had stable disease on radiotherapy plus ipilimumab. The CDR3 runs from the conserved cysteine through the conserved F or W. A D gene is named only where the DNA matches it firmly.

CASSPDRGNYGYTF	14	TRBV5-1	TRBJ1-2	TRBD1
CASSHRLAASSSYNEQFF	18	TRBV7-9	TRBJ2-1	TRBD2
CASSGDRNQPQHF	13	TRBV6-1	TRBJ1-5	.
CASSLGVSGNEQFF	14	TRBV5-1	TRBJ2-1	.
CASLDPTGTGELFF	14	TRBV27	TRBJ2-2	.
CATRPEPSSYEQYF	14	TRBV15	TRBJ2-7	.
CSARDPDTQYF	11	TRBV20-1	TRBJ2-3	.
CASSQGAGTEAFF	13	TRBV4-1	TRBJ1-1	.
CASSAGQGSPLHF	13	TRBV9	TRBJ1-6	TRBD1
CARSIPGQHNSPLHF	15	TRBV5-3	TRBJ1-6	.
CASSHRDRGETQYF	14	TRBV2	TRBJ2-5	TRBD1
CASSITGTVYGYTF	14	TRBV19	TRBJ1-2	.
CASSRLQGLEQFF	13	TRBV19	TRBJ2-1	.
CASSLPGRQETQYF	14	TRBV5-1	TRBJ2-5	.
CASSFFSLSSYNEQFF	16	TRBV7-9	TRBJ2-1	.
CASSPLRAGGTEAFF	15	TRBV5-5	TRBJ1-1	.
CASSSIGGDGYTF	13	TRBV11-1	TRBJ1-2	.
CASSLLMSLLGYTF	14	TRBV28	TRBJ1-2	.
CASSPTSGSRLGTDTQYF	18	TRBV7-6	TRBJ2-3	TRBD2
CASSLLGGRAFF	12	TRBV28	TRBJ1-1	.
CASSEFSSGANVLTF	15	TRBV2	TRBJ2-6	.
CAYSRDSNQPQHF	13	TRBV30	TRBJ1-5	.
CASSYSSGGYGYTF	14	TRBV6-6	TRBJ1-2	TRBD1
CASSEFRGGGPVNEQFF	17	TRBV10-1	TRBJ2-1	.
CASSAGPTYNEQFF	14	TRBV7-8	TRBJ2-1	.
CASSEGVNYGYTF	13	TRBV2	TRBJ1-2	.
CASSVGTEIYEQFF	14	TRBV19	TRBJ2-1	.
CASSLRTSRSGQETQYF	17	TRBV27	TRBJ2-5	.